The 2 T cell receptor beta chains below come from one sample, sequenced in a study of blood T cell repertoires in COVID-19. Repertoires were generated with immunoSEQ multiplex PCR, while TCRdb's copy carries only in-frame clones and drops some. Of 150,000 to 200,000 clones in the sample, roughly 84% were seen once. The specimen was PBMCs or T cells enriched from blood (not recorded which). The receptor set was obtained from a woman between 50 and 59 years old who had recovered from COVID-19.

This chain joins TRBV3-1 (or the pseudogene TRBV3-2) and TRBJ1-6; 8 bases line up with TRBD1. The CDR3 totals 14 residues. CDR1 and CDR2 from the germline V gene are LGHDT and YNNKEL (reference sequence). J lost 10 bases, V lost 5 bases, and 7 bases had no gene match. CDR3: CASSTGQGGSPLHF. The CDR3 DNA reads as TGTGCCAGCAGCACCGGACAGGGCGGCTCACCCCTCCACTTT.

The rearrangement links TRBV21-1 to TRBJ2-3; the table gives TRBD2 as D, unverified against the DNA. TRBV21-1 constitutes a pseudogene. The CDR3 is made up of 16 amino acids. The CDR3: CASSRRRDFVTDTQYF. CDR3 sequence (DNA): TGTGCCAGCAGCCGCCGCCGGGACTTTGTCACAGATACGCAGTATTTT.